The rows below give T cell receptor beta chains drawn from one sample of a study of T-cell reconstitution after alpha-beta-depleted transplantation in children. A single record per CDR3 protein comes from TCRdb applying MiXCR to the PCR reads. The data contain roughly 500,000 distinct CDR3 sequences, over 25% of them seen just once; the ten biggest clones take up about 2.3%. The source was PBMCs from the stem cell graft donor, collected from the stem cell graft. The receptors were gathered from a human donor who donated a stem cell graft to a child with aplastic anemia. CDR3s include the opening cysteine and the closing phenylalanine or tryptophan. Each record gives: D gene, V gene, clone size, J gene, CDR3 DNA, CDR3 protein. D genes are given only for firm matches. Clone sizes are given selectively: once, few, many, or a class where the clone is expanded.

d_call: -; v_call: TRBV5-6; clone_size: -; j_call: TRBJ2-1; cdr3_nt: TGTGCCAGCAGCTTGGGGCCAGGGCCCTACAATGAGCAGTTCTTC; cdr3_aa: CASSLGPGPYNEQFF
d_call: TRBD2; v_call: TRBV12-3/TRBV12-4; clone_size: -; j_call: TRBJ2-7; cdr3_nt: TGTGCCAGCAGTGGAAGACTAGCGGGAGGGCTCCTCGAGCAGTACTTC; cdr3_aa: CASSGRLAGGLLEQYF
d_call: -; v_call: TRBV5-6; clone_size: -; j_call: TRBJ1-3; cdr3_nt: TGTGCCAGCAGCCCGGTACCGGTGCCGGGAAACACCATATATTTT; cdr3_aa: CASSPVPVPGNTIYF
d_call: -; v_call: TRBV20-1; clone_size: -; j_call: TRBJ2-5; cdr3_nt: TGCAGTGCTAGGTATTATCAAGAGACCCAGTACTTC; cdr3_aa: CSARYYQETQYF
d_call: -; v_call: TRBV20-1; clone_size: few; j_call: TRBJ1-1; cdr3_nt: TGCAGTGCTAGAGTCCCCTCCAGGGAGATAAACACTGAAGCTTTCTTT; cdr3_aa: CSARVPSREINTEAFF
d_call: TRBD1; v_call: TRBV29-1; clone_size: -; j_call: TRBJ1-1; cdr3_nt: TGCAGCGTTCTGGGACAGGGTTCGGTAAACACTGAAGCTTTCTTT; cdr3_aa: CSVLGQGSVNTEAFF
d_call: -; v_call: TRBV7-7; clone_size: -; j_call: TRBJ2-7; cdr3_nt: TGTGCCAGCAGCTTAAGAGTTGGACAGCGGAGCTCCTACGAGCAGTACTTC; cdr3_aa: CASSLRVGQRSSYEQYF
d_call: -; v_call: TRBV5-1; clone_size: few; j_call: TRBJ1-1; cdr3_nt: TGCGCCAGCAAACCGGGGACTGGGGTGAACACTGAAGCTTTCTTT; cdr3_aa: CASKPGTGVNTEAFF
d_call: TRBD2; v_call: TRBV20-1; clone_size: -; j_call: TRBJ2-5; cdr3_nt: TGCAGTGCTCCAGGAGCGGGAGGGAACATTGGAGCCCAGTACTTC; cdr3_aa: CSAPGAGGNIGAQYF
d_call: -; v_call: TRBV12-3/TRBV12-4; clone_size: -; j_call: TRBJ2-1; cdr3_nt: TGTGCCAGCTATGACAGAAGCTACAATGAGCAGTTCTTC; cdr3_aa: CASYDRSYNEQFF
d_call: TRBD2; v_call: TRBV27; clone_size: -; j_call: TRBJ2-3; cdr3_nt: TGTGCCAGCAGTGGGGGGACTAGCGCACGCACAGATACGCAGTATTTT; cdr3_aa: CASSGGTSARTDTQYF
d_call: TRBD2; v_call: TRBV4-2; clone_size: few; j_call: TRBJ2-1; cdr3_nt: TGTGCCAGCAGCCATCTGGGACTAGCGGGAGACGGTTTCGGGAATGAGCAGTTCTTC; cdr3_aa: CASSHLGLAGDGFGNEQFF
d_call: -; v_call: TRBV6-2/TRBV6-3; clone_size: -; j_call: TRBJ1-2; cdr3_nt: TGTGCCAGCAGTTACCACAGAGATGGCTACACCTTC; cdr3_aa: CASSYHRDGYTF
d_call: -; v_call: TRBV7-2; clone_size: many; j_call: TRBJ2-5; cdr3_nt: TGTGCCAGCAGCTTAGGAGGGGGCGGGAAGACCCAGTACTTC; cdr3_aa: CASSLGGGGKTQYF
d_call: -; v_call: TRBV28; clone_size: -; j_call: TRBJ1-2; cdr3_nt: TGTGCCAGCAGCCGTTCCGACCCGCTGGGAAACTATGGCTACACCTTC; cdr3_aa: CASSRSDPLGNYGYTF
d_call: -; v_call: TRBV9; clone_size: -; j_call: TRBJ1-3; cdr3_nt: TGTGCCAGCAGCGTAGATTCGGACTCCTTCTCTGGAAACACCATATATTTT; cdr3_aa: CASSVDSDSFSGNTIYF
d_call: TRBD1; v_call: TRBV11-2; clone_size: few; j_call: TRBJ2-5; cdr3_nt: TGTGCCAGCAGCGCCGACAGGGGGCAAGAGACCCAGTACTTC; cdr3_aa: CASSADRGQETQYF
d_call: -; v_call: TRBV7-3; clone_size: few; j_call: TRBJ2-1; cdr3_nt: TGTGCCAGCAGCCCATCGAACGGCCTCCCCAATGAGCAGTTCTTC; cdr3_aa: CASSPSNGLPNEQFF
d_call: -; v_call: TRBV7-8; clone_size: -; j_call: TRBJ1-1; cdr3_nt: TGTGCCAGCAGCCGGTCGGCGGAGAACACTGAAGCTTTCTTT; cdr3_aa: CASSRSAENTEAFF
d_call: -; v_call: TRBV7-9; clone_size: few; j_call: TRBJ1-4; cdr3_nt: TGTGCCAGCAGCATTAGGAGTGAAAAACTGTTTTTT; cdr3_aa: CASSIRSEKLFF
d_call: TRBD2; v_call: TRBV7-9; clone_size: -; j_call: TRBJ2-2; cdr3_nt: TGTGCCAGCAGTTCTCCCCGGGGGGAGAACACCGGGGAGCTGTTTTTT; cdr3_aa: CASSSPRGENTGELFF
d_call: -; v_call: TRBV7-2; clone_size: -; j_call: TRBJ2-2; cdr3_nt: TGTGCCAGCAGCTTAAACAGGGCCAACACCGGGGAGCTGTTTTTT; cdr3_aa: CASSLNRANTGELFF
d_call: TRBD2; v_call: TRBV7-8; clone_size: -; j_call: TRBJ2-1; cdr3_nt: TGTGCCAGCAGCTTACGGCGGGACCGGGGGGATGAGCAGTTCTTC; cdr3_aa: CASSLRRDRGDEQFF
d_call: -; v_call: TRBV5-7; clone_size: -; j_call: TRBJ1-5; cdr3_nt: TGTGCCAGCAGCTGTCTATGGAGGGTGAGCAATCAGCCCCAGCATTTT; cdr3_aa: CASSCLWRVSNQPQHF
d_call: TRBD1; v_call: TRBV5-5; clone_size: once; j_call: TRBJ1-1; cdr3_nt: TGTGCCAGCAGGCGGTCCGGGACAGGATTACACGAAGCTTTCTTT; cdr3_aa: CASRRSGTGLHEAFF
d_call: -; v_call: TRBV7-8; clone_size: once; j_call: TRBJ2-1; cdr3_nt: TGTGCCAGCAGCTTAGCCAGGCTCCCGGTCAGGATGCATGAGCAGTTCTTC; cdr3_aa: CASSLARLPVRMHEQFF
d_call: -; v_call: TRBV4-3; clone_size: -; j_call: TRBJ1-5; cdr3_nt: TGCGCCAGCAGCCCCAATGGTGGTCAGCCCCAGCATTTT; cdr3_aa: CASSPNGGQPQHF
d_call: -; v_call: TRBV7-3; clone_size: few; j_call: TRBJ1-1; cdr3_nt: TGTGCCAGCAGCTTACGACCGGACACTGAAGCTTTCTTT; cdr3_aa: CASSLRPDTEAFF
d_call: -; v_call: TRBV3-1; clone_size: -; j_call: TRBJ1-6; cdr3_nt: TGTGCCAGCAGCCATGACAGTAATTCACCCCTCCACTTT; cdr3_aa: CASSHDSNSPLHF
d_call: TRBD1; v_call: TRBV6-5; clone_size: -; j_call: TRBJ2-7; cdr3_nt: TGTGCCAGCAGTTACAGGGGACAGGGGACCTACGAGCAGTACTTC; cdr3_aa: CASSYRGQGTYEQYF
d_call: TRBD2; v_call: TRBV9; clone_size: -; j_call: TRBJ2-1; cdr3_nt: TGTGCCAGCAGCGTAGGTCGCGGGAGCTCCTACAATGAGCAGTTCTTC; cdr3_aa: CASSVGRGSSYNEQFF
d_call: TRBD1; v_call: TRBV5-5; clone_size: -; j_call: TRBJ1-2; cdr3_nt: TGTGCCAGCAGCTTCCGGGACAGGGCAGGTGGCTACACCTTC; cdr3_aa: CASSFRDRAGGYTF
d_call: -; v_call: TRBV5-6; clone_size: -; j_call: TRBJ1-2; cdr3_nt: TGTGCCAGCAGCTTGTATCAGAGAGCCTCTGGCTACACCTTC; cdr3_aa: CASSLYQRASGYTF
d_call: TRBD2; v_call: TRBV5-6; clone_size: -; j_call: TRBJ2-1; cdr3_nt: TGTGCCAGCAGTCGGCTAGCGGTGGGGAATGAGCAGTTCTTC; cdr3_aa: CASSRLAVGNEQFF
d_call: TRBD2; v_call: TRBV4-2; clone_size: -; j_call: TRBJ2-3; cdr3_nt: TGTGCCAGCAGCCAGGGGACTAGCGGGAGTGTAGATACGCAGTATTTT; cdr3_aa: CASSQGTSGSVDTQYF
d_call: -; v_call: TRBV7-6; clone_size: -; j_call: TRBJ1-1; cdr3_nt: TGTGCCAGCAGTCCGAATTCGACGAAGACAACCATGAACACTGAAGCTTTCTTT; cdr3_aa: CASSPNSTKTTMNTEAFF
d_call: TRBD1; v_call: TRBV12-3/TRBV12-4; clone_size: -; j_call: TRBJ1-2; cdr3_nt: TGTGCCAGCGCCAAAGGGACAGGGGGCAGTGGCTACACCTTC; cdr3_aa: CASAKGTGGSGYTF
d_call: TRBD2; v_call: TRBV19; clone_size: once; j_call: TRBJ2-1; cdr3_nt: TGTGCCAGTAATAGAGCGGGAGGATCTAGCAATGAGCAGTTCTTC; cdr3_aa: CASNRAGGSSNEQFF
d_call: -; v_call: TRBV10-2; clone_size: -; j_call: TRBJ1-5; cdr3_nt: TGCGCCAGCAGTGAGGTCAGTTTATCGAATCAGCCCCAGCATTTT; cdr3_aa: CASSEVSLSNQPQHF
d_call: -; v_call: TRBV5-4; clone_size: once; j_call: TRBJ2-1; cdr3_nt: TGTGCCAGCAGCCATAGCACCCATAGCGAGCCCCCTGAGCAGTTCTTC; cdr3_aa: CASSHSTHSEPPEQFF
d_call: TRBD1; v_call: TRBV12-3/TRBV12-4; clone_size: -; j_call: TRBJ2-3; cdr3_nt: TGTGCCAGCAGTGACCCGGGACAGGGCCCCGATACGCAGTATTTT; cdr3_aa: CASSDPGQGPDTQYF
d_call: TRBD2; v_call: TRBV7-2; clone_size: -; j_call: TRBJ2-3; cdr3_nt: TGTGCCAGCAGCTTAGTCTTGACCAGCGGGGTTACAAATACGCAGTATTTT; cdr3_aa: CASSLVLTSGVTNTQYF
d_call: -; v_call: TRBV30; clone_size: -; j_call: TRBJ2-5; cdr3_nt: TGTGCCTGGGAAACAGGGAGCGCATCCCAAGAGACCCAGTACTTC; cdr3_aa: CAWETGSASQETQYF
d_call: -; v_call: TRBV24-1; clone_size: few; j_call: TRBJ2-5; cdr3_nt: TGTGCCACCAGTGATTGGGTAGGGACGGGAGAGACCCAGTACTTC; cdr3_aa: CATSDWVGTGETQYF
d_call: -; v_call: TRBV7-2; clone_size: few; j_call: TRBJ2-1; cdr3_nt: TGTGCCAGCAGCTTACTCCAAGAGCAGTTCTTC; cdr3_aa: CASSLLQEQFF
d_call: -; v_call: TRBV7-9; clone_size: few; j_call: TRBJ2-1; cdr3_nt: TGTGCCAGCAGCTTAGAATTTGGGGAGCAGTTCTTC; cdr3_aa: CASSLEFGEQFF
d_call: TRBD2; v_call: TRBV12-3/TRBV12-4; clone_size: few; j_call: TRBJ2-3; cdr3_nt: TGTGCCAGCAGTTCACTAGCGGGAGGGGTCACAGATACGCAGTATTTT; cdr3_aa: CASSSLAGGVTDTQYF
d_call: TRBD2; v_call: TRBV11-2; clone_size: -; j_call: TRBJ2-1; cdr3_nt: TGTGCCAGCAGCTTAGAGCGGGAGCCCTACAATGAGCAGTTCTTC; cdr3_aa: CASSLEREPYNEQFF
d_call: TRBD1; v_call: TRBV7-2; clone_size: -; j_call: TRBJ1-2; cdr3_nt: TGTGCCAGCAGCCCACGGACAGGGGGCGTTTCTAACTATGGCTACACCTTC; cdr3_aa: CASSPRTGGVSNYGYTF
d_call: -; v_call: TRBV12-3/TRBV12-4; clone_size: -; j_call: TRBJ2-1; cdr3_nt: TGTGCCAGCAGTCCCTATAGGGGAGAAAATGAGCAGTTCTTC; cdr3_aa: CASSPYRGENEQFF
d_call: TRBD1; v_call: TRBV28; clone_size: -; j_call: TRBJ2-1; cdr3_nt: TGTGCCAGCAGTTGGGACAGGGGAATTTACAATGAGCAGTTCTTC; cdr3_aa: CASSWDRGIYNEQFF
d_call: -; v_call: TRBV7-8; clone_size: once; j_call: TRBJ2-7; cdr3_nt: TGTGCCAGCAGCTTAGTTGGGGGGGCTCTGGGCTCCTACGAGCAGTACTTC; cdr3_aa: CASSLVGGALGSYEQYF
d_call: -; v_call: TRBV9; clone_size: -; j_call: TRBJ2-7; cdr3_nt: TGTGCCAGCAGCGTCGGGACTTCCCCCACCTACGAGCAGTACTTC; cdr3_aa: CASSVGTSPTYEQYF
d_call: -; v_call: TRBV11-3; clone_size: -; j_call: TRBJ2-1; cdr3_nt: TGTGCCAGCAGCCGGACTATAAACAATGAGCAGTTCTTC; cdr3_aa: CASSRTINNEQFF
d_call: TRBD2; v_call: TRBV28; clone_size: -; j_call: TRBJ2-1; cdr3_nt: TGTGCCAGCAGTTTCCCTCCTCAAACTAGCGTGAATTTTAGGAGCTCCTACAATGAGCAGTTCTTC; cdr3_aa: CASSFPPQTSVNFRSSYNEQFF
d_call: -; v_call: TRBV12-3/TRBV12-4; clone_size: -; j_call: TRBJ2-7; cdr3_nt: TGTGCCAGCGGGAGGGGGAACTACGAGCAGTACTTC; cdr3_aa: CASGRGNYEQYF